The next 3 T cell receptor beta chains were all read from a single sample in a study of blood T cell repertoires in COVID-19. Profiling relied on immunoSEQ multiplex PCR, and the TCRdb table lists in-frame clones only, not all of them. The sample includes approximately 110,000 clones, about three quarters seen only once; the top ten take about 0.85%. Sequencing was done on a sample of peripheral blood. Every receptor here comes from a human donor with acute or convalescent COVID-19. The donor label of this sample is uncertain.

J is TRBJ1-5 and V is TRBV2, with 7 bases aligning to TRBD1. There are 15 residues in the CDR3. The V gene's germline CDR1 is SNHLY and CDR2 FYNNEI. V trimming: 5 bases; J trimming: 2 bases; junction bases outside the gene matches: 6. The CDR3 bases are TGTGCCAGCAGTTCCAAAGGACAGGGCAATCAGCCCCAGCATTTT. This encodes CASSSKGQGNQPQHF.

The chain recombines TRBV20-1 with TRBJ1-3; the D gene is possibly TRBD1 (5 bases). Germline V gene sequence: CDR1 DFQATT, CDR2 SNEGSKA (reference sequence). The CDR3 runs to 11 residues. Trimming took 4 bases from V and 7 from J, leaving 8 bases between them. This chain's CDR3 is CSAMDKNTIYF. The CDR3 DNA sequence: TGCAGTGCTATGGACAAGAACACCATATATTTT.

This chain links TRBV5-1 with TRBJ2-5, with D possibly matching TRBD2 (6 bases). Germline V gene data show CDR1 as SGHRS and CDR2 as YFSETQ. The CDR3 sequence is 16 residues long. Deletions cut 0 bases from V and 2 bases from J, with 14 bases between. The DNA of the CDR3 is TGCGCCAGCAGCTTGGGTCCCGCGGGGACGCAAGAGACCCAGTACTTC. Translated: CASSLGPAGTQETQYF.